The present T cell receptor beta chain was sequenced within a study of response to subunit inactivated influenza vaccine. Germline values: CDR1 KGHSH, CDR2 LQKENI. This CDR3 region has 15 residues. V lost 3 bases, J lost 5 bases, and 15 bases lay in between. The table lists this clonotype with many counts. Using its own MiXCR run on the RT-PCR reads, TCRdb lists one record per CDR3 protein. The sample lists about 570,000 distinct CDR3 sequences, around 11% occurring once. The data also belong to a second study, concerning T cells expressing NK-cell markers. That report notes: Production of TCR beta cDNA relied on 5'RACE template switching with UMIs. The TCR beta repertoires originated in sorted CD3+CD56+NKG2C+, CD3+CD56+NKG2C- and CD3+CD56-NKG2C+ T cells. Seven donors tested HCMV-seropositive and one tested seronegative among the eight sequenced. As a fraction of CD8+ T cells, dominant NKG2C+ clonotypes reached roughly 1.0-7.5% in over 5 donors. The leading position in the CD3+CD56-NKG2C+ fraction of a handful of donors also went to these clonotypes.

This TCR was sampled from a man between 50 and 59 years old who received an inactivated influenza vaccine. Sequenced material: PBMCs from blood, taken on the day of vaccination. The chain couples TRBV18 to TRBJ2-3; D is undetermined. For the CDR3, the DNA is TGTGCCAGCTCACCGACATATGGTGGCGGAGATACGCAGTATTTT. Protein sequence: CASSPTYGGGDTQYF.